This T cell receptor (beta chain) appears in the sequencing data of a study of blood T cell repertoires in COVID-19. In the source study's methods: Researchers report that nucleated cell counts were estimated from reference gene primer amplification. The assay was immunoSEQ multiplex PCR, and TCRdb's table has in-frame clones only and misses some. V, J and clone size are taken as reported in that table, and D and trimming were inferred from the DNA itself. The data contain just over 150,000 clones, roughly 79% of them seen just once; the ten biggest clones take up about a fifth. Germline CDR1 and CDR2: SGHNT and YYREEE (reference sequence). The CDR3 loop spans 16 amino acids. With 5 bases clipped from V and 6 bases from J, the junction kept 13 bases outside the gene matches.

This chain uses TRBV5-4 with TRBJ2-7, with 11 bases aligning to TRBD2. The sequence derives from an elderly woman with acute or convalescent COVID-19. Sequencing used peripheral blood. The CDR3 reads CASSTTLLAGVSEQYF. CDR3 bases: TGTGCCAGCAGTACTACGCTACTAGCGGGAGTGAGCGAGCAGTACTTC.